This T cell receptor beta chain was recorded in a study of blood T cell repertoires in COVID-19 (TCRdb year 2020). A note on the overall study: Samples covering the acute and convalescent phases of COVID-19 were provided by collaborators in the United States, Italy and Spain. The prospective study material was composed of cDNA or gDNA derived from T cells, B-cell-depleted T cells, or PBMCs. The dataset comprised deeply sampled blood TCRbeta repertoires from subjects exposed to, actively infected with, or recovered from COVID-19. The repertoires were made available in a free public database intended to serve as a resource for research on the immune response to SARS-CoV-2. Samples came from the ongoing ImmuneRACE study (first 160 participants) plus 1,254 subjects from 6 global collaborators. Nearly every sample came with metadata listing a de-identified subject ID, COVID-19 status, age in years and sex. Where HLA class I and class II types were available, the types were taken from metadata supplied by the sample provider, not from assay-based typing.

TCRbeta CDR3 regions were amplified from genomic DNA by means of the immunoSEQ Assay, a bias-controlled multiplex PCR. The original methods were these. The number of nucleated cells in each sample was estimated from the amplification of reference gene primers within the assay. Sequence reads were collapsed and filtered to measure the absolute abundance of every unique TCRbeta CDR3 rearrangement. For each sample, productive Simpson clonality was calculated by taking the square root of Simpson's diversity index across productive rearrangements. TCRdb retrieved this table from immuneACCESS and kept in-frame rearrangements only. Not all clones are present; in checked studies, unresolved V genes account for under half, and no reason is known for the remainder. That table is the source of V, J and clone size, and D and trimming were worked out from the DNA. The sample table records approximately 350,000 clones; approximately 86% of these occur just once. About 7.1% of the sample rests with the top ten.

CDR1 and CDR2 (LNHNV, YYDKDF) derive from the germline V gene (reference sequence). V is reduced by 6 bases and J by 2 bases, leaving a spacing of 16 bases between them. The CDR3 numbers 15 residues from cysteine through phenylalanine. CDR3 DNA only is kept here, 45 bases in frame from base 1. Points the paper makes about the study in general: The quantity of clinical and demographic metadata differed by source and by participant and was supplied without curation.

This clone was seen only a few times. Its antigen remains undetermined. Base-call qualities are not available, and no considerably larger clone is one nucleotide away. One collaborating source in Seattle enrolled patients while the patients were actively infected and followed the patients over time throughout the course of disease. The collaborating institutions used their own protocols to collect whole blood in K2EDTA tubes. Collaborator samples were shipped for TCRbeta analysis as frozen whole blood, isolated PBMCs, or DNA extracted from either sample type. This receptor was taken from a woman between 55 and 75 years old with COVID-19, enrolled during active disease. Sequencing used peripheral blood. The chain links TRBV15 with TRBJ1-2; a tentative D call is TRBD1 (6 bases match). The CDR3 amino acid sequence is: CATRGRDTQNYGYTF. The sequence in DNA is TGTGCCACCAGGGGCAGGGACACCCAGAACTATGGCTACACCTTC.